The 5 T cell receptor beta chains below were found in one sample sequenced in a study of breast tumors, draining lymph nodes, adjacent tissues. TCRdb independently ran MiXCR on the multiplex PCR reads; one entry per CDR3 protein. The table shows approximately 200,000 distinct CDR3 sequences, with about 32% occurring only once. Samples came from axillary lymph nodes draining the breast cancer. Sequencing was done on a sample of axillary lymph node tissue. The receptors come from a female donor with breast cancer. Some clones in this sample may be carry-over from other donors' samples.

This clonotype was recorded many times. The chain employs TRBV4-3 and TRBJ2-3, with a weak D call TRBD2 (6 bases). Trimming took 1 base from V and 0 from J, leaving 8 bases between them. CDR3 size: 15 residues. Germline lookup yields CDR1 LGHNA and CDR2 YSLEER. The CDR3 DNA follows: TGCGCCAGCAGCCAAGTCAGCGGGAGCACAGATACGCAGTATTTT. It codes for CASSQVSGSTDTQYF.

Worth noting for this clonotype: This is likely a read error, given that the CDR3 carries no conserved phenylalanine or tryptophan at its end. The rearrangement links TRBV6-1 to TRBJ2-5; 9 bases map to TRBD2. This CDR3 is 14 amino acids long. The germline V gene encodes CDR1 MNHNS and CDR2 SASEGT. In DNA, the CDR3 is TGTGCCAGCACCTTAGCGGGAGTGGGTGAGATCCAGTACTCC. This gives the protein CASTLAGVGEIQYS.

This chain uses TRBV7-2 with TRBJ2-2; 7 nucleotides match TRBD2. This CDR3 comprises 14 residues. CDR1 and CDR2 (germline): SGHTA, FQGNSA. V was clipped by 7 bases and J by 5 bases; unmatched bases: 7. DNA of the CDR3: TGTGCCAGCAAATCGGGCGGGAGTACCGGGGAGCTGTTTTTT. This sequence encodes CASKSGGSTGELFF.

The table lists this clonotype with many counts. This chain connects TRBV7-9 to TRBJ1-3; perhaps TRBD1 as D (5 bases). This CDR3 region has 15 residues. Germline V gene lookup returns CDR1 SEHNR and CDR2 FQNEAQ (reference sequence). Deletions cut 4 bases from V and 4 bases from J, with 14 bases between. Here the CDR3 DNA reads TGTGCCAGCAGCTCGGGACGTGGCACAGGAAACACCATATATTTT. Translation gives CASSSGRGTGNTIYF.

This clonotype has at least ten counts. The chain employs TRBV7-3 and TRBJ2-1; no reliable D call. The CDR3 sequence is 15 residues long. Trimming removed 1 base at V and 3 bases at J, with 10 bases between. Per the germline V gene, CDR1 is SGHTA and CDR2 is FQGTGA. CDR3 DNA: TGTGCCAGCAGCTTAAATGTCGGGTACTACAATGAGCAGTTCTTC. Translating it yields CASSLNVGYYNEQFF. Combining the CDR3 with reference TRBV7-3 and TRBJ2-1 gives the whole variable domain GAGVSQTPSNKVTEKGKYVELRCDPISGHTALYWYRQSLGQGPEFLIYFQGTGAADDSGLPNDRFFAVRPEGSVSTLKIQRTERGDSAVYLCASSLNVGYYNEQFFGPGTRLTVL.